These 21 T cell receptor beta chains originate from one sample sequenced in a study of response to subunit inactivated influenza vaccine. TCRdb re-called the RT-PCR reads through MiXCR, storing one row per CDR3 protein. The sample holds a few hundred thousand distinct CDR3 sequences; 21% are singletons and the top ten take 10% to 13%. The sample here was PBMCs from blood, taken less than 22 months after vaccination. Receptors originate from a man in his fifties or sixties who received an inactivated influenza vaccine.

The chain employs TRBV7-2 and TRBJ2-1; 7 bases are a match to TRBD1. Germline V gives CDR1 SGHTA, CDR2 FQGNSA. This CDR3 contains 16 residues. V gave up 6 bases and J gave up 3 bases; unmatched junction bases: 11. CDR3 nucleotides: TGTGCCAGCAGACTTCAAACAGGGGTAGGCTACAATGAGCAGTTCTTC. This translates into CASRLQTGVGYNEQFF. Full variable domain (remainder filled in from reference TRBV7-2 and TRBJ2-1): GAGVSQSPSNKVTEKGKDVELRCDPISGHTALYWYRQSLGQGLEFLIYFQGNSAPDKSGLPSDRFSAERTGGSVSTLTIQRTQQEDSAVYLCASRLQTGVGYNEQFFGPGTRLTVL.

This clonotype was found a few times. The rearrangement uses TRBV29-1 and TRBJ2-1, with 8 positions matching TRBD2. Germline-derived CDR1 and CDR2 are SQVTM and ANQGSEA. The CDR3 runs to 14 residues. Trimming at V came to 7 bases and at J to 0 bases, leaving 5 bases not matched to a gene. The chain's CDR3 is CSAERGSSYNEQFF. CDR3 sequence (DNA): TGCAGCGCCGAGCGGGGGAGCTCCTACAATGAGCAGTTCTTC.

V and J are TRBV4-1 and TRBJ2-5; weak D call: TRBD1 (5 bases). Germline V CDR1 and CDR2: MGHRA, YSYEKL. This CDR3 region has 14 residues. V lost 4 bases, J lost 2 bases, and 11 bases lay in between. The CDR3 loop is CASSRDSFQETQYF. DNA for the CDR3: TGCGCCAGCAGCCGCGACAGTTTTCAAGAGACCCAGTACTTC.

The rearrangement joins TRBV6-2 or TRBV6-3 to TRBJ2-7; TRBD2 aligns across 7 bases. The CDR3 is made up of 14 amino acids. Germline V gene data show CDR1 as MNHEY and CDR2 as SVGEGT. Losses at the gene ends were 6 bases for V and 5 bases for J; bases not matched to a gene: 10. The CDR3 region has the DNA TGTGCCAGCAGGACACTAGCGCCAAACCACGAGCAGTACTTC. As protein: CASRTLAPNHEQYF.

In its sample, this clonotype was seen a few times. J is TRBJ1-1 and V is TRBV20-1; 8 nucleotides align to TRBD1. The CDR3 totals 15 residues. Germline V gene sequence: CDR1 DFQATT, CDR2 SNEGSKA (reference sequence). J gave up 1 base and V 6 bases, and 10 bases lay outside the gene matches. In DNA, the CDR3 is TGCAGTGCGAGGACAGGGCCGATCCAGAACACTGAAGCTTTCTTT. Residues: CSARTGPIQNTEAFF.

This clonotype was picked up many times. V gene TRBV29-1 combines with J gene TRBJ1-2; no definite D call. This CDR3 is 9 amino acids long. The germline V and J ends were trimmed by 1 base and 8 bases, with 2 bases remaining between them. Germline values: CDR1 SQVTM, CDR2 ANQGSEA. CDR3 sequence (DNA): TGCAGCGTTGAAGGCGGCTACACCTTC. This gives the protein CSVEGGYTF.

In this sample, this clonotype turned up a few times. The chain uses TRBV20-1 and TRBJ2-3; perhaps TRBD1 as D (6 bases). This CDR3 is built from 14 residues. V lost 5 bases and J lost 0, with 12 bases in between. The germline gives CDR1 DFQATT, CDR2 SNEGSKA (reference sequence). The CDR3 here is CSAPRGGSTDTQYF. The CDR3 DNA reads as TGCAGTGCTCCCAGAGGGGGTAGCACAGATACGCAGTATTTT.

On this clonotype itself: An end of the junction differs from the germline gene, which may be a read error. This rearrangement joins TRBV3-1 to TRBJ1-4, with D tentatively TRBD1 (5 bases). Germline CDR1 reads LGHDT; CDR2 reads YNNKEL (reference sequence). This CDR3 is built from 12 residues. The CDR3 reads CASLGDNDKLFF. The CDR3 bases are TGTGCCAGTCTGGGGGATAATGACAAACTGTTTTTT.

This chain joins TRBV20-1 and TRBJ2-3; 11 bases are a match to TRBD2. CDR1 and CDR2 (germline): DFQATT, SNEGSKA (reference sequence). CDR3 length: 19 amino acids. With 1 base clipped from V and 3 bases from J, the junction kept 15 bases outside the gene matches. CDR3 sequence reads: CSARALLAGAPSATDTQYF. In DNA, the CDR3 is TGCAGTGCTAGAGCCCTACTAGCGGGGGCTCCCTCGGCGACAGATACGCAGTATTTT.

In its sample, this clonotype was seen many times. The chain is built from TRBV7-2 and TRBJ1-6; D not certain. Germline CDR1 SGHTA, CDR2 FQGNSA. The CDR3 contains 14 residues. V was trimmed by 3 bases and J by 7 bases, leaving 10 bases between them. CDR3 sequence: CASSFLSENSPLHF. The CDR3 nucleotides are TGTGCCAGCAGCTTTCTCTCAGAAAATTCACCCCTCCACTTT.

The rearrangement links TRBV20-1 to TRBJ2-4; no definite D call. The V end lost 0 bases, the J end lost 0 bases, and 9 bases lay between the germline ends. The CDR3 contains 15 residues. Germline V gene sequence: CDR1 DFQATT, CDR2 SNEGSKA (reference sequence). The CDR3, as DNA: TGCAGTGCTAGAGATTACGGGTTAGCCAAAAACATTCAGTACTTC. This encodes CSARDYGLAKNIQYF.

The rearrangement uses TRBV7-2 and TRBJ1-2; no clear D. Germline V gives CDR1 SGHTA, CDR2 FQGNSA. Trimming removed 1 base from V and 11 bases from J, with 17 bases in between. The CDR3 spans 14 residues. The DNA of the CDR3 is TGTGCCAGCAGCTTAGATTCGGACGGTATGGAGTACACCTTC. Translated, it gives CASSLDSDGMEYTF.

This chain links TRBV11-2 with TRBJ2-7; TRBD2 aligns across 8 bases. Germline V gene lookup returns CDR1 SGHAT and CDR2 FQNNGV. CDR3 length equals 15 residues. The junction had 12 bases not matched to a gene; V was cut back by 6 bases and J by 5 bases. CDR3 amino acids: CASRRSGSLFNEQYF. DNA for the CDR3: TGTGCCAGCAGGAGAAGCGGGAGCCTTTTCAACGAGCAGTACTTC.

This clonotype was found once. The junction departs from germline at one end; a sequencing error may be responsible. The chain employs TRBV5-5 and TRBJ2-5; D may be TRBD1 (5 bases). The CDR3 length is 18 residues. Germline V gene sequence: CDR1 SGHKS, CDR2 YYEKEE (reference sequence). CDR3 bases: TGTGCCAGCAGCTTTAACCAGGGAACTCCGTCCTACCAAGAGACCGAGTACTTC. Translation gives CASSFNQGTPSYQETEYF.

This clonotype was recorded a few times. V and J are TRBV7-2 and TRBJ1-5; D ambiguous. CDR1 and CDR2 from the germline V gene are SGHTA and FQGNSA. The CDR3 spans 15 residues. The ends were cut back, 5 bases at V and 0 bases at J, with 11 bases in the middle. CDR3 amino acids: CASSQEHLSNQPQHF. The CDR3 DNA reads TGTGCCAGCAGCCAGGAGCACCTTAGCAATCAGCCCCAGCATTTT.

CDR3 sequence reads: CASSFYWGLDEQFF. CDR3 DNA sequence: TGTGCCAGCAGCTTTTATTGGGGGCTGGATGAGCAGTTCTTC. V and J are TRBV7-2 and TRBJ2-1; a weak D match, TRBD1 (6 bases). Germline V lookup: CDR1 SGHTA, CDR2 FQGNSA. Deletions cut 3 bases from V and 8 bases from J, with 14 bases between. The CDR3 length is 14 residues.

This clonotype appeared many times. V is TRBV11-2 and J is TRBJ1-6; D unclear. The CDR3 is 14 residues long. Germline loops: CDR1 SGHAT, CDR2 FQNNGV. Trimming took off 5 bases at V and 8 bases at J, with 13 bases between the two ends. CDR3 sequence reads: CASSTTGRDSPLHF. CDR3 nucleotide sequence: TGTGCCAGCAGCACCACCGGTAGGGATTCACCCCTCCACTTT.

This chain joins TRBV28 and TRBJ2-2; no clear D. The CDR3 covers 14 residues. In germline, CDR1 is MDHEN, CDR2 SYDVKM. Between the trimmed V and J ends, which lost 7 bases and 2 bases, there was a span of 11 bases. This CDR3 reads CASTHLLNTGELFF. The DNA for the CDR3 is TGTGCCAGCACCCACCTGCTTAACACCGGGGAGCTGTTTTTT. Combining the CDR3 with reference TRBV28 and TRBJ2-2 gives the whole variable domain DVKVTQSSRYLVKRTGEKVFLECVQDMDHENMFWYRQDPGLGLRLIYFSYDVKMKEKGDIPEGYSVSREKKERFSLILESASTNQTSMYLCASTHLLNTGELFFGEGSRLTVL.

DNA of the CDR3: TGTGCCAGCAGCCAGGGGCACGCAGCTAACTATGGCTACACCTTC. This gives the protein CASSQGHAANYGYTF. The J gene is TRBJ1-2, the V gene TRBV6-1; a weak D match, TRBD1 (6 bases). Germline assignment: CDR1 MNHNS and CDR2 SASEGT. Trimming removed 6 bases at V and 0 bases at J, with 14 bases between. CDR3 length: 15 amino acids.

This clonotype was seen many times. The chain couples TRBV12-3 or TRBV12-4 to TRBJ2-4; tentative D call: TRBD2 (6 bases). Between the trimmed V and J ends, which lost 6 bases and 0 bases, there was a span of 9 bases. The CDR3 has 14 residues. The DNA of the CDR3 is TGTGCCAGCAGCCAGGGACTAGCCAAAAACATTCAGTACTTC. Translating it yields CASSQGLAKNIQYF.

The rearrangement links TRBV12-3 or TRBV12-4 to TRBJ2-1, with 7 positions matching TRBD2. The CDR3 length is 16 residues. V was pared by 1 base and J by 7 bases, with 10 bases of the junction left unmatched. CDR3 protein: CASSLGAGAWGNEQFF. Here the CDR3 DNA reads TGTGCCAGCAGTTTAGGGGCGGGAGCATGGGGGAATGAGCAGTTCTTC.